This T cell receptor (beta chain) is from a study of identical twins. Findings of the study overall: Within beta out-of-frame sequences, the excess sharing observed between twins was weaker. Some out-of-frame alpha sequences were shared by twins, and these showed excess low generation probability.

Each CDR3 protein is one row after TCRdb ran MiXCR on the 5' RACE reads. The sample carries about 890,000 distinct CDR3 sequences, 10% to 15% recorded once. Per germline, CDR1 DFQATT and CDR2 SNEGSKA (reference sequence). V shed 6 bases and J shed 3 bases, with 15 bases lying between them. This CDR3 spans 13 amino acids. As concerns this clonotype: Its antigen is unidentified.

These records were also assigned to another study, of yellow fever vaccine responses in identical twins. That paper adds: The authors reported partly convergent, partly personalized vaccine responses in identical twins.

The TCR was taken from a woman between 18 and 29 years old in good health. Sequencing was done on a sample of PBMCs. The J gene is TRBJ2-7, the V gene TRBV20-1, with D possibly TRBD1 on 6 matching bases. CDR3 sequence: CSAQQGSVYEQYF. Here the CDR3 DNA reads TGCAGTGCCCAACAGGGTTCAGTCTACGAGCAGTACTTC.